This TCR beta chain was recovered during a study of CD8 T cells in ankylosing spondylitis. V lost 5 bases, J lost 0 bases, and 4 bases stayed unmatched. Per the germline V gene, CDR1 is SGHAT and CDR2 is FQNNGV. CDR3 length equals 15 residues. This clonotype was found a few times. TCRdb processed the 5' RACE reads anew with MiXCR; each CDR3 protein has one entry. Found here are about 150,000 distinct CDR3 sequences, roughly 31% of them singletons; the top ten hold approximately 6%. The sequenced sample consisted of synovial fluid, either unsorted or a sorted T cell fraction (not recorded which). This chain links TRBV11-2 with TRBJ2-7; 10 bases are a match to TRBD2. This sequence was found in a male donor with ankylosing spondylitis. The CDR3 reads CASSPSGGNSYEQYF. DNA of the CDR3: TGTGCCAGCAGCCCTAGCGGGGGAAACTCCTACGAGCAGTACTTC. The whole variable domain, filled in from reference TRBV11-2 and TRBJ2-7, reads EAGVAQSPRYKIIEKRQSVAFWCNPISGHATLYWYQQILGQGPKLLIQFQNNGVVDDSQLPKDRFSAERLKGVDSTLKIQPAKLEDSAVYLCASSPSGGNSYEQYFGPGTRLTVT.